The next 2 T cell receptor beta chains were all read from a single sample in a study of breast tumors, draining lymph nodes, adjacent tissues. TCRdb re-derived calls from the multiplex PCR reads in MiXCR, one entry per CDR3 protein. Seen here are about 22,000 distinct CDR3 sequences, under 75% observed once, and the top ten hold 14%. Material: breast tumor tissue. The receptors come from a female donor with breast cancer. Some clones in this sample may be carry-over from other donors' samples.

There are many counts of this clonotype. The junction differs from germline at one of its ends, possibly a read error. CDR3 DNA: TGTGCCAGCAGTCACTCGTACCCCGGGGGGCCCCAGCATTTT. As protein: CASSHSYPGGPQHF. This chain joins TRBV6-2 or TRBV6-3 and TRBJ1-5, with a tentative D call TRBD1 (5 bases). This CDR3 is 14 amino acids long. The germline V gene has CDR1 MNHEY and CDR2 SVGEGT.

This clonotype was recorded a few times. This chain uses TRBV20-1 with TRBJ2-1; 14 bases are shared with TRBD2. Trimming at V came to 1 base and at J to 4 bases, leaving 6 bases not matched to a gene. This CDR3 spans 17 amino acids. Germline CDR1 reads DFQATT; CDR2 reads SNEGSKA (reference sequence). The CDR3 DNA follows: TGCAGTGCTAGAGTCCCCAGGACTAGCGGGGGGTACAATGAGCAGTTCTTC. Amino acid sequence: CSARVPRTSGGYNEQFF.